The sample holds one count of the clone carrying this T cell receptor beta chain. These data originate in a study of blood T cell repertoires in COVID-19. Authors' data handling: Cell counts per sample came from amplifying reference gene primers. The table came from immunoSEQ multiplex PCR; TCRdb's copy has only in-frame clones and leaves some out. The V and J calls and clone size are taken from that table; D and trimming were inferred from the DNA. The repertoire includes some 450,000 clones, approximately 90% of them detected once, and roughly 12% sits in the top ten. This CDR3 is built from 12 residues. CDR1 SGHTS and CDR2 YDEGEE come from the germline V gene. Trimming pared 1 base from V and 12 bases from J, leaving 11 bases between.

This receptor was obtained from a woman aged 45-65 years with COVID-19, enrolled during active disease. This chain links TRBV5-8 with TRBJ2-1; D is uncertain. The sample taken for sequencing was peripheral blood. CDR3 sequence: CASSLMPRRQFF. The CDR3 region has the DNA TGTGCCAGCAGCTTGATGCCTAGAAGGCAGTTCTTC.